This T cell receptor (beta chain) is from a study of pediatric ulcerative colitis. Up to 500,000 reads were sequenced per sample. Measured with immunoSEQ multiplex PCR; TCRdb has only the in-frame clones, and not every one. The sample lists tens of thousands of clones, 75% to 85% occurring once. Sequenced sample: blood. This receptor was identified in a boy between 5 and 17 years old with moderate ulcerative colitis.

The CDR3 region has the DNA TGTGCCAGCAGTGACCATGACAGGGGGCAAGAGACCCAGTACTTC. Translating gives CASSDHDRGQETQYF. The genes are TRBV25-1 and TRBJ2-5, with 9 bases aligning to TRBD1. Losses at the gene ends were 3 bases for V and 2 bases for J; bases not matched to a gene: 4. Germline assignment: CDR1 MGHDK and CDR2 SYGVNS. This CDR3 comprises 15 residues.